This T cell receptor beta chain is drawn from a study of T-cell reconstitution after alpha-beta-depleted transplantation in children. The V gene lost 1 base and the J gene lost 7 bases, with 7 bases spanning the gap. Germline values: CDR1 MGHRA, CDR2 YSYEKL. CDR3 length: 13 residues. Unique molecular identifiers were used to barcode this TCRbeta library. MiXCR, run by TCRdb on the PCR reads, gives a single entry per CDR3 protein. The data contain some 350,000 distinct CDR3 sequences, around 15% of them singletons. The receptor was derived from a male patient between 2 and 10 years old who had a stem cell transplant for acute lymphoblastic leukemia, so the T cells may come from the graft donor. The chain joins TRBV4-1 to TRBJ2-2; D is possibly TRBD1 or TRBD2 (5 bases each). Here the sequenced sample was PBMCs, mostly from graft donor cells, taken 360 days after TCRalphabeta/CD19-depleted stem cell transplant. Here the CDR3 DNA reads TGCGCCAGCAGCCAAGGGGGGATCGGGGAGCTGTTTTTT. The encoded protein is CASSQGGIGELFF.